This passage covers 30 T cell receptor beta chains from one sample sequenced in a study of cytomegalovirus exposure and HLA in healthy donors. A multiplex PCR was run with 60 Vbeta primers and 13 Jbeta primers. Clones were read by immunoSEQ multiplex PCR, and TCRdb kept only the in-frame ones, dropping some. With around 160,000 clones in the sample, the ten largest clones hold around 1.7%. The sequenced sample was PBMCs. All receptors come from a woman in her 50s in good health and CMV-seronegative.

The chain joins TRBV5-8 to TRBJ2-1; TRBD1 aligns across 7 bases. Trimming at V came to 3 bases and at J to 4 bases, leaving 10 bases not matched to a gene. Germline V gene lookup returns CDR1 SGHTS and CDR2 YDEGEE. The CDR3 contains 16 residues. The CDR3: CASSSPGTESYNEQFF. CDR3 in DNA: TGTGCCAGCAGCTCGCCAGGGACAGAGAGTTACAATGAGCAGTTCTTC.

V usage is TRBV28 and J usage is TRBJ1-1; D remains ambiguous. Germline-derived CDR1 and CDR2 are MDHEN and SYDVKM. Trimming took off 5 bases at V and 5 bases at J, with 9 bases between the two ends. This CDR3 has 12 residues. CDR3 sequence reads: CASSTGGTEAFF. The CDR3, as DNA: TGTGCCAGCAGTACGGGTGGTACTGAAGCTTTCTTT.

This chain uses TRBV7-3 with TRBJ1-2, with D uncertain. The CDR3 totals 12 residues. Germline V gene data show CDR1 as SGHTA and CDR2 as FQGTGA. V shed 3 bases and J shed 8 bases, with 10 bases lying between them. The CDR3: CASSFSTGGYTF. The CDR3 nucleotides are TGTGCCAGCAGCTTCTCAACGGGGGGCTACACCTTC. The variable domain in full, with the rest retrieved from reference TRBV7-3 and TRBJ1-2, is GAGVSQTPSNKVTEKGKYVELRCDPISGHTALYWYRQSLGQGPEFLIYFQGTGAADDSGLPNDRFFAVRPEGSVSTLKIQRTERGDSAVYLCASSFSTGGYTFGSGTRLTVV.

This chain links TRBV6-5 with TRBJ2-2; a weak D match, TRBD1 (6 bases). Germline-derived CDR1 and CDR2 are MNHEY and SVGAGI. Trimming pared 2 bases from V and 6 bases from J, leaving 7 bases between. The CDR3 spans 13 residues. The CDR3: CASSYGGAGELFF. CDR3 bases: TGTGCCAGCAGTTACGGGGGCGCCGGGGAGCTGTTTTTT.

The rearrangement uses TRBV30 and TRBJ2-1, with 7 bases lining up with TRBD2. Trimming cost V 0 bases and J 8 bases; bases outside gene matches: 10. This CDR3 is 15 amino acids long. Germline V gene sequence: CDR1 GTSNPN, CDR2 SVGIG (reference sequence). The CDR3 spells CAWSVPAGSFDEQFF. CDR3 sequence (DNA): TGTGCCTGGAGTGTACCAGCGGGATCTTTCGATGAGCAGTTCTTC.

CDR3 residues: CASSPPTGANYGYTF. The DNA for the CDR3 is TGTGCCAGCAGTCCGCCGACAGGGGCTAACTATGGCTACACCTTC. The gene calls are TRBV28 and TRBJ1-2, with 8 bases aligning to TRBD1. Germline V gives CDR1 MDHEN, CDR2 SYDVKM. With V trimmed by 5 bases and J by 0 bases, 5 bases remained unmatched. The CDR3 is made up of 15 amino acids.

The chain links TRBV28 to TRBJ1-4; 9 bases match TRBD1. Germline V lookup: CDR1 MDHEN, CDR2 SYDVKM. The CDR3 totals 15 residues. Unmatched junction bases numbered 12, after V lost 8 bases and J lost 8 bases. The CDR3 region has the DNA TGTGCCAGCTGCGACAGGGGGGGGAGAAGGGAAAAACTGTTTTTT. Translation gives CASCDRGGRREKLFF.

The V call is TRBV27, the J call TRBJ1-2, with 8 nucleotides matching TRBD1. V shed 5 bases and J 4 bases; nucleotides not matched to a gene: 3. The germline gives CDR1 MNHEY, CDR2 SMNVEV (reference sequence). This CDR3 is 13 amino acids long. The CDR3: CASSQGAGYGYTF. Here the CDR3 DNA reads TGTGCCAGCAGTCAGGGGGCTGGCTATGGCTACACCTTC.

This chain uses TRBV9 with TRBJ1-2; D might be TRBD1 (6 bases). Trimming pared 0 bases from V and 3 bases from J, leaving 6 bases between. The CDR3 loop spans 13 amino acids. Germline V lookup: CDR1 SGDLS, CDR2 YYNGEE. The CDR3 DNA reads TGTGCCAGCAGCGTAGGGACAGACTATGGCTACACCTTC. Amino acid sequence: CASSVGTDYGYTF.

The gene calls are TRBV2 and TRBJ1-1; D gene unclear. CDR1 is SNHLY, CDR2 FYNNEI, per germline. Trimming left V 8 bases short and J 5 bases short, with 15 bases between. This CDR3 has 13 residues. The CDR3 loop is CASRGEWRTEAFF. The CDR3 bases are TGTGCCAGCCGCGGGGAATGGCGGACTGAAGCTTTCTTT.

The J gene is TRBJ1-4, the V gene TRBV5-1, with 7 bases identical to TRBD1. Germline CDR1 SGHRS, CDR2 YFSETQ. V lost 4 bases, J lost 7 bases, and 10 bases stayed unmatched. The CDR3 totals 15 residues. CDR3 sequence: CASSDRQGASEKLFF. CDR3 nucleotide sequence: TGCGCCAGCAGCGATCGACAGGGCGCGAGTGAAAAACTGTTTTTT.

The chain uses TRBV5-1 and TRBJ2-1; D is possibly TRBD2 (6 bases). The CDR3 has 14 amino acids. Germline-derived CDR1 and CDR2 are SGHRS and YFSETQ. The V gene lost 4 bases and the J gene lost 4 bases, with 12 bases spanning the gap. CDR3: CASSLAPGYNEQFF. CDR3 in DNA: TGCGCCAGCAGCCTAGCGCCGGGATACAATGAGCAGTTCTTC.

V is TRBV28 and J is TRBJ1-5; D possibly corresponds to TRBD1 (6 bases). The ends were cut back, 6 bases at V and 0 bases at J, with 18 bases in the middle. Germline V gene data show CDR1 as MDHEN and CDR2 as SYDVKM. The CDR3 runs to 17 residues. CDR3 amino acids: CASSLLSGGNSNQPQHF. The CDR3 coding sequence is TGTGCCAGCAGCCTTCTGTCGGGGGGCAATAGCAATCAGCCCCAGCATTTT.

V and J are TRBV19 and TRBJ2-7, with D maybe TRBD2 (6 bases). Germline V lookup: CDR1 LNHDA, CDR2 SQIVND (reference sequence). Trimming removed 10 bases from V and 6 bases from J, with 16 bases in between. This CDR3 has 12 amino acids. This CDR3 reads CATGTLVGEQYF. The CDR3 region has the DNA TGTGCCACCGGGACTTTGGTGGGCGAGCAGTACTTC.

The chain is built from TRBV7-9 and TRBJ2-2; D possibly corresponds to TRBD2 (6 bases). The CDR3 spans 15 residues. Trimming took 5 bases from V and 8 from J, leaving 18 bases between them. Germline CDR1 is SEHNR and CDR2 is FQNEAQ (reference sequence). The CDR3 loop is CASSPWGGSQGELFF. The CDR3 bases are TGTGCCAGCAGCCCATGGGGAGGCTCCCAGGGGGAGCTGTTTTTT. Full variable domain (outside the CDR3, taken from reference TRBV7-9 and TRBJ2-2): DTGVSQNPRHKITKRGQNVTFRCDPISEHNRLYWYRQTLGQGPEFLTYFQNEAQLEKSRLLSDRFSAERPKGSFSTLEIQRTEQGDSAMYLCASSPWGGSQGELFFGEGSRLTVL.

The CDR3 region has the DNA TGCGCCAGCAGCCAAGAGACAGCTTTCTCTGGAAACACCATATATTTT. This translates into CASSQETAFSGNTIYF. V usage is TRBV4-1 and J usage is TRBJ1-3, with a weak D call TRBD1 (5 bases). V was trimmed by 0 bases and J by 0 bases, leaving 9 bases between them. The CDR3 is made up of 16 amino acids. From germline, CDR1 is MGHRA and CDR2 YSYEKL.

V usage is TRBV7-7 and J usage is TRBJ2-7; the match to TRBD1 covers 7 bases. The CDR3 contains 13 residues. V dropped 5 bases and J dropped 6; count of bases not matched to a gene: 7. Germline CDR1 and CDR2: SSHAT and FNYEAQ (reference sequence). The CDR3, as DNA: TGTGCCAGCAGCGCCGACAGGGCTGGCGAGCAGTACTTC. Translation gives CASSADRAGEQYF.

This sequence joins TRBV4-2 and TRBJ2-7; 9 positions match TRBD2. Germline CDR1 reads LGHNA; CDR2 reads YNFKEQ. J lost 0 bases, V lost 4 bases, and 7 bases had no gene match. The CDR3 length is 16 residues. In nucleotides, the CDR3 is TGTGCCAGCAGCCGCTCAGCGGGGGGCCACTCCTACGAGCAGTACTTC. Translating it yields CASSRSAGGHSYEQYF.

The chain links TRBV6-1 to TRBJ1-5; no clear D. The CDR3 covers 14 residues. Trimming stripped 7 bases from V and 6 bases from J, with 16 bases between. CDR1 and CDR2 from the germline V gene are MNHNS and SASEGT. The CDR3 loop is CASNQRGTGQPQHF. CDR3 nucleotide sequence: TGTGCCAGCAACCAGCGGGGTACCGGTCAGCCCCAGCATTTT.

The chain couples TRBV18 to TRBJ1-2; D may be TRBD1 (6 bases). V was cut by 2 bases and J by 1 base, with 11 bases left in between. Germline loops: CDR1 KGHSH, CDR2 LQKENI. The length of the CDR3 is 15 residues. The DNA for the CDR3 is TGTGCCAGCTCACCAAAGGACAGTTTTAACTATGGCTACACCTTC. Protein product: CASSPKDSFNYGYTF.

The V gene is TRBV27, the J gene TRBJ1-5; 7 bases fit TRBD1. Germline CDR1 and CDR2: MNHEY and SMNVEV (reference sequence). V shed 2 bases, J shed 5 bases, and the junction held 9 bases outside the gene matches. The CDR3 runs to 16 residues. The CDR3 region has the DNA TGTGCCAGCAGTTTACTTCCCCCAGGGGGGTATCAGCCCCAGCATTTT. Protein product: CASSLLPPGGYQPQHF.

The chain uses TRBV25-1 and TRBJ1-2; 7 bases map to TRBD1. CDR1 MGHDK and CDR2 SYGVNS come from the germline V gene. J lost 4 bases, V lost 6 bases, and 8 bases had no gene match. The CDR3 consists of 14 residues. The CDR3 nucleotides read TGTGCCAGCAGCCCTCTGGGGGACAGCTATGGCTACACCTTC. It specifies CASSPLGDSYGYTF.

This chain joins TRBV7-9 and TRBJ1-5, with D tentatively TRBD1 (6 bases). The germline V gene has CDR1 SEHNR and CDR2 FQNEAQ (reference sequence). V lost 5 bases to trimming and J lost 5 bases, with 16 bases between them. The CDR3 runs to 15 residues. CDR3 amino acids: CASSLFAGADQPQHF. The CDR3 bases are TGTGCCAGCAGCCTATTTGCGGGGGCGGATCAGCCCCAGCATTTT.

The CDR3, as DNA: TGTGCCTGGAGTGGCGTCTACGAGCAGTACTTC. This sequence encodes CAWSGVYEQYF. V is TRBV30 and J is TRBJ2-5, with D hard to call. The tail of the sequence fits TRBJ2-7 better, so the J call may be wrong. The germline V gene has CDR1 GTSNPN and CDR2 SVGIG (reference sequence). The CDR3 loop spans 11 amino acids.

The V and J genes are TRBV2 and TRBJ2-3; TRBD1 matches at 7 bases. V was clipped by 2 bases and J by 0 bases; unmatched bases: 8. Germline CDR1 and CDR2: SNHLY and FYNNEI. The CDR3 has 17 amino acids. The CDR3 coding sequence is TGTGCCAGCAGTGAATTTGGGACAGACCCTAGCACAGATACGCAGTATTTT. It specifies CASSEFGTDPSTDTQYF.

The chain couples TRBV9 to TRBJ1-2; weak D call: TRBD1 (6 bases). CDR3 length: 16 residues. Trimming took 4 bases from V and 2 from J, leaving 18 bases between them. Germline CDR1 reads SGDLS; CDR2 reads YYNGEE. The CDR3 nucleotides are TGTGCCAGCAGCCTCACTCCCAGGACAGTCAACTATGGCTACACCTTC. Residues: CASSLTPRTVNYGYTF. The full variable domain, with the rest looked up from reference TRBV9 and TRBJ1-2, is DSGVTQTPKHLITATGQRVTLRCSPRSGDLSVYWYQQSLDQGLQFLIQYYNGEERAKGNILERFSAQQFPDLHSELNLSSLELGDSALYFCASSLTPRTVNYGYTFGSGTRLTVV.

The V call is TRBV7-8, the J call TRBJ2-1; TRBD2 matches 12 bases. With V trimmed by 5 bases and J by 5 bases, 7 bases remained unmatched. Looked up from germline, CDR1 is SGHVS and CDR2 is FQNEAQ. This CDR3 contains 16 residues. The CDR3 DNA follows: TGTGCCAGCAGCCCGAGCGGACTAGCGGGAAACAATGAGCAGTTCTTC. Protein sequence: CASSPSGLAGNNEQFF. Drawing the rest from reference TRBV7-8 and TRBJ2-1, the complete variable domain is GAGVSQSPRYKVAKRGQDVALRCDPISGHVSLFWYQQALGQGPEFLTYFQNEAQLDKSGLPSDRFFAERPEGSVSTLKIQRTQQEDSAVYLCASSPSGLAGNNEQFFGPGTRLTVL.

The chain couples TRBV19 to TRBJ1-6, with TRBD1 as a possible D gene (6 bases). Germline assignment: CDR1 LNHDA and CDR2 SQIVND (reference sequence). The CDR3 is made up of 13 amino acids. Trimming took off 6 bases at V and 9 bases at J, with 12 bases between the two ends. CDR3 amino acids: CASSNRAASPLHF. The CDR3 coding sequence is TGTGCCAGTAGCAACAGGGCGGCTTCACCCCTCCACTTT.

This chain connects TRBV19 to TRBJ1-5, with D maybe TRBD1 (6 bases). The V gene's germline CDR1 is LNHDA and CDR2 SQIVND (reference sequence). Trimming removed 7 bases from V and 7 bases from J, with 11 bases in between. This CDR3 contains 12 residues. CDR3 sequence: CASKGGYQPQHF. DNA for the CDR3: TGTGCCAGTAAAGGGGGTTACCAGCCCCAGCATTTT.

J is TRBJ2-7 and V is TRBV18; no definite D call. V was shortened by 2 bases and J by 4 bases, with 12 bases between the two germline ends. Germline values: CDR1 KGHSH, CDR2 LQKENI. CDR3 size: 14 residues. CDR3 sequence: CASSPSTVLYEQYF. CDR3 nucleotides: TGTGCCAGCTCACCAAGCACAGTTCTATACGAGCAGTACTTC.